The source of this T cell receptor (beta chain) is a study of blood T cell repertoires in COVID-19. At the level of the study: Acute and convalescent COVID-19 samples came from the United States, Italy and Spain.

The length of the CDR3 is 14 residues. The V end was cut by 5 bases, the J end by 6 bases, with 16 bases between. The germline gives CDR1 MNHNY, CDR2 SVGAGI (reference sequence). In the authors' methods: Using reference gene primer amplification, nucleated cell counts were estimated. Profiled with immunoSEQ multiplex PCR; TCRdb holds only in-frame clones, not every one. That table furnishes V, J and clone size, whereas the DNA furnished D and trimming. This repertoire shows more than 85,000 clones, more than 75% found once; its top ten account for around a sixth. This sequence was found in a man of 80 years or more with acute or convalescent COVID-19. This chain links TRBV6-6 with TRBJ1-1; D perhaps matches TRBD1 (5 bases). Sequenced input: peripheral blood. The CDR3 DNA is TGTGCCAGCAGTACCCGGGGGGGTTTTGCTGAAGCTTTCTTT. Translated: CASSTRGGFAEAFF.